The entry that follows covers one T cell receptor beta chain sequence. Its target is unknown. V shed 0 bases and J shed 1 base, with 7 bases lying between them. CDR1 is LGHNA, CDR2 YSLEER, per germline. The CDR3 consists of 16 residues. With a J-beta primer mix and a sample-barcoded 5' primer, a second PCR ran about 6 to 11 cycles. Each TCR beta cDNA got a 12-nucleotide random molecular identifier. TCRdb processed the 5' RACE reads anew with MiXCR; each CDR3 protein has one entry. The sample lists hundreds of thousands of distinct CDR3 sequences, about 52% occurring once. The record originates from a study of blood T cells in healthy people across ages. Overall study results and limits: Researchers deemed the diversity estimates from one million T cells underestimates. Higher diversity and more naive CD4+ cells were features of long-lived donors, compared to aged donors.

Sequenced sample: blood. The chain recombines TRBV4-3 with TRBJ2-6; D unclear. This TCR was recovered from an older woman in good health. DNA for the CDR3: TGCGCCAGCAGCCAAGATATGCGATCTGGGGCCAACGTCCTGACTTTC. Translated: CASSQDMRSGANVLTF.